The present TCR beta chain was sequenced within a study of CD8 T cells in Susac syndrome. This clonotype was counted once. RNA amounts of about 0.5 to 1 ug underwent reverse transcription with random hexamers. The CDR3 of TCR beta was amplified by immunoSEQ multiplex PCR across 54 Vbeta and 13 Jbeta. TCRdb reprocessed the immunoSEQ multiplex PCR reads via MiXCR and lists one record per CDR3 protein. The sample carries approximately 220,000 distinct CDR3 sequences, 90% to 95% recorded once. The V end lost 0 bases, the J end lost 4 bases, and 4 bases lay between the germline ends. Per germline, CDR1 GTSNPN and CDR2 SVGIG (reference sequence). This CDR3 has 11 amino acids.

The TCR originated in a human donor with multiple sclerosis. The rearrangement uses TRBV30 and TRBJ2-7; D gene ambiguous. Sequencing was performed on CD8+ T cells from PBMCs. The CDR3 region is CAWSVGYEQYF. The CDR3 DNA follows: TGTGCCTGGAGTGTAGGATACGAGCAGTACTTC.